A single sample is the source of the 9 T cell receptor beta chains below, sequenced in a study of post-analysis software for immune sequencing data. General study points: TRBV segments more frequent in patients than in controls numbered roughly 5 and included TRBV5-6, TRBV5-1 and TRBV20-1.

Carried by the TCR beta cDNA libraries were unique molecular identifiers. TCRdb itself ran the PCR reads through MiXCR, one entry per CDR3 protein. This table has about 770,000 distinct CDR3 sequences, around 42% appearing once. These receptors have no known antigen. The source material was blood. These receptors were collected from a girl between 5 and 17 years old with multiple sclerosis.

The rearrangement joins TRBV6-5 to TRBJ1-5, with D uncertain. Looked up from germline, CDR1 is MNHEY and CDR2 is SVGAGI. Between the trimmed V and J ends, which lost 2 bases and 4 bases, there was a span of 3 bases. The CDR3 runs to 12 residues. CDR3 loop: CASSYRNQPQHF. The CDR3 DNA reads TGTGCCAGCAGTTACAGGAATCAGCCCCAGCATTTT.

This chain connects TRBV14 to TRBJ1-1; D not resolved. This CDR3 region has 14 residues. Germline lookup yields CDR1 SGHDN and CDR2 FVKESK. Trimming left V 0 bases short and J 2 bases short, with 7 bases between. The CDR3 DNA is TGTGCCAGCAGCCAAGATAACGGAAACACTGAAGCTTTCTTT. Its translation: CASSQDNGNTEAFF. The entire variable domain, with the rest obtained from reference TRBV14 and TRBJ1-1, is as follows: EAGVTQFPSHSVIEKGQTVTLRCDPISGHDNLYWYRRVMGKEIKFLLHFVKESKQDESGMPNNRFLAERTGGTYSTLKVQPAELEDSGVYFCASSQDNGNTEAFFGQGTRLTVV.

This clonotype occurred a few times. The rearrangement uses TRBV20-1 and TRBJ2-1; D is perhaps TRBD1 (6 bases). The CDR3 has 11 amino acids. The V gene lost 6 bases and the J gene lost 12 bases, with 15 bases spanning the gap. CDR1 is DFQATT and CDR2 is SNEGSKA in the germline V gene (reference sequence). The CDR3 sequence is CSAWVEGGQFF. In DNA form, the CDR3 reads TGCAGTGCGTGGGTCGAAGGGGGGCAGTTCTTC.

A word on this clonotype: A much larger clonotype is one base distant, so this may be a read error. The chain uses TRBV7-9 and TRBJ1-1; D is unresolved. The CDR3 sequence is 13 residues long. Per the germline V gene, CDR1 is SEHNR and CDR2 is FQNEAQ (reference sequence). V was shortened by 3 bases and J by 1 base, with 6 bases between the two germline ends. CDR3 DNA: TGTGCCAGCAGCTTGGACGAGAACACTGAAGCTTTCTTT. It codes for CASSLDENTEAFF.

This clonotype occurred a few times. The J gene is TRBJ2-3, the V gene TRBV7-2, with 11 bases lining up with TRBD2. Trimming at V came to 1 base and at J to 0 bases, leaving 3 bases not matched to a gene. The CDR3 has 17 amino acids. Germline V lookup: CDR1 SGHTA, CDR2 FQGNSA. CDR3 DNA sequence: TGTGCCAGCAGCTTAGTGGTAGCGGGAGGGAGCACAGATACGCAGTATTTT. Translation: CASSLVVAGGSTDTQYF.

This clonotype was seen once. The chain joins TRBV5-1 to TRBJ2-5; 10 nucleotides match TRBD2. The J call may not be correct, given that the DNA end is closer to TRBJ2-7. The CDR3 loop spans 15 amino acids. Germline V lookup: CDR1 SGHRS, CDR2 YFSETQ. CDR3 loop: CASSGRAGGPDEQYF. CDR3 in DNA: TGCGCCAGCAGCGGAAGAGCGGGAGGGCCTGACGAGCAGTACTTC.

The rearrangement joins TRBV9 to TRBJ2-1; D gene unclear. This CDR3 is built from 14 residues. The V gene's germline CDR1 is SGDLS and CDR2 YYNGEE. Trimming removed 0 bases at V and 7 bases at J, with 11 bases between. CDR3 loop: CASSVASSWNEQFF. CDR3 nucleotide sequence: TGTGCCAGCAGCGTAGCGAGTAGTTGGAATGAGCAGTTCTTC.

J is TRBJ2-3 and V is TRBV12-3 or TRBV12-4, with 11 bases that match TRBD2. The CDR3 is 18 amino acids. V dropped 1 base and J dropped 11; count of bases not matched to a gene: 17. The CDR3 DNA reads TGTGCCAGCAGTTTAGGGGGGACTAGCGGAGTGTACACAGATGTGCAGTATTTT. Translating it yields CASSLGGTSGVYTDVQYF.

The sample holds one count of this clonotype. The chain combines TRBV3-1 with TRBJ2-1; 10 positions agree with TRBD1. This CDR3 has 15 amino acids. V shed 1 base and J 8 bases; nucleotides not matched to a gene: 5. Germline V gives CDR1 LGHDT, CDR2 YNNKEL (reference sequence). The CDR3 region is CASSQGPGQGYEQFF. In DNA, the CDR3 is TGTGCCAGCAGCCAAGGCCCGGGACAGGGGTATGAGCAGTTCTTC.